The subject of this entry is one TCR beta chain. This CDR3 region has 13 residues. Germline CDR1 reads SQVTM; CDR2 reads ANQGSEA. V lost 4 bases and J 0 bases, leaving 7 bases between the germline ends. Using immunoSEQ multiplex PCR, the repertoire was profiled, and TCRdb retains in-frame clones only, with some absent. The top ten clones hold 0.06% of a sample with hundreds of thousands of clones, roughly 95% of them seen once. The record originates from a study of shared clonotypes between healthy human individuals. This sequence joins TRBV29-1 and TRBJ2-1; D is unclear. What was sequenced was naive CD4+ T cells sorted from blood. The subset denotes: CD45RA+ positively selected. The TCR was taken from a woman aged 30 to 39 in good health. This CDR3 reads CSVVAVSYNEQFF. DNA of the CDR3: TGCAGCGTTGTGGCGGTCTCCTACAATGAGCAGTTCTTC.